The entry below describes one TCR beta chain. The antigen is undetermined. The CDR3 spans 13 residues. Germline V CDR1 and CDR2: MDHEN, SYDVKM. Germline trimming cut 6 bases from V and 7 bases from J; bases unmatched to any gene: 5. This record belongs to a study of cytomegalovirus exposure and HLA in healthy donors. The study's findings and limits: The study designated 150 or so TCR beta chains cytomegalovirus-associated. Rarity held for most TCR sequences, but there were some public TCRs that occurred in many donors.

PCR primers comprised 60 Vbeta and 13 Jbeta primers. Sequencing used immunoSEQ multiplex PCR; TCRdb keeps in-frame clones, though not all of them. This table holds approximately 110,000 clones, under 80% found once. The chain links TRBV28 to TRBJ1-1; 10 bases are a match to TRBD1. This receptor was taken from a woman aged 55-75 years in good health and CMV-seropositive. Sequencing used PBMCs. The CDR3 here is CASRTGGAFEAFF. The CDR3 DNA is TGTGCCAGCAGGACAGGGGGCGCGTTTGAAGCTTTCTTT.